Sequencing of this T cell receptor beta chain was carried out in a study of memory CD4+ T cells and cytomegalovirus serostatus. General study findings and limits: Of under 200 reported CMV TCRbeta sequences, 55 to 80 were found in memory CD4+ repertoires.

The CDR3 covers 14 residues. Germline V gene sequence: CDR1 KGHSH, CDR2 LQKENI. V was trimmed by 2 bases and J by 4 bases, leaving 8 bases between them. Original methodology: After removing out-of-frame reads, around 2 million distinct TCRbeta sequences remained. Here immunoSEQ multiplex PCR was the method, and the copy in TCRdb shows in-frame clones only, minus some. V and J calls and clone size are copied from that table; D and trimming were computed from the DNA. The sample records about 75,000 clones, 75% to 85% being singletons. Single viable CD3+CD4+CD8-CD45RO+ cells were sorted as the memory CD4+ T cells. Positive selection with CD4 microbeads enriched total CD4+ T cells. A note on this clone: The antigen remains undetermined.

The sample comprised memory CD4+ T cells from blood. This TCR was sampled from an adult in good health and CMV-seropositive. The chain uses TRBV18 and TRBJ1-4, with D possibly TRBD1 on 5 matching bases. The CDR3 nucleotides read TGTGCCAGCTCACCATTGGGGGATAATGAAAAACTGTTTTTT. Its protein product is CASSPLGDNEKLFF.